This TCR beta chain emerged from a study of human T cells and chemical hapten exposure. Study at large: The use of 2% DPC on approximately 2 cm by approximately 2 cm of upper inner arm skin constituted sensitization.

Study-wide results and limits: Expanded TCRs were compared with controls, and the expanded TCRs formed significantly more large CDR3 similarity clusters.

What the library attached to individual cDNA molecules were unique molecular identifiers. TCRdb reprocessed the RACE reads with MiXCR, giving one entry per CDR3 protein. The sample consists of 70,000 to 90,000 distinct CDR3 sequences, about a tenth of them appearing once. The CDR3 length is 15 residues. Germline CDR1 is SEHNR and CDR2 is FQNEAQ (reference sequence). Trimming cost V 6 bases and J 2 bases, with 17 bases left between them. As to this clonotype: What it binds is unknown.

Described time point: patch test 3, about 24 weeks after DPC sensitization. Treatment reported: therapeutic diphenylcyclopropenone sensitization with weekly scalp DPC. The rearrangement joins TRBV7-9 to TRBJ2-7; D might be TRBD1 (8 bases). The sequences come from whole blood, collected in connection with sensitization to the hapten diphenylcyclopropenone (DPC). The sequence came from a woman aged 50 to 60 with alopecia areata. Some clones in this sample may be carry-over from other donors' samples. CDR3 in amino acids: CASRIGTGGAYEQYF. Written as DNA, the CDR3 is TGTGCCAGCAGAATAGGAACAGGGGGGGCCTACGAGCAGTACTTC.